This T cell receptor (beta chain) was found in a study of T-cell memory formation after mild COVID-19. General study points: A second wave expanding day 15 to 37 was CD4+-biased; contracting clones were balanced.

In regard to this clonotype: Antigen: not known.

The CDR3 sequence is 14 residues long. CDR1 and CDR2 from the germline V gene are LGHNA and YSLEER. V was clipped by 0 bases and J by 3 bases, with 6 bases between them. From the 5' RACE reads, TCRdb called clonotypes with MiXCR, one entry per CDR3 protein. In the table there are roughly 480,000 distinct CDR3 sequences, around 27% of which are singletons. The source of this sequence is an adult woman who had mild COVID-19 (a few samples of this study predate the infection). Cell type and time point are not known. The chain uses TRBV4-3 and TRBJ2-1; D remains ambiguous. The sample consisted of PBMCs or a T cell subset sorted from them (not recorded which). The CDR3 reads CASSQETVYNEQFF. Written as DNA, the CDR3 is TGCGCCAGCAGCCAAGAAACGGTCTACAATGAGCAGTTCTTC.